This T cell receptor beta chain appears in the sequencing data of a study of blood T cell repertoires in COVID-19. Study at large: T cells, B-cell-depleted T cells, or PBMCs provided the cDNA or gDNA that served as material.

CDR3 size: 15 residues. The V and J ends lost 3 bases and 8 bases, in that order; junction bases with no gene match: 9. Germline V CDR1 and CDR2: LNHDA, SQIVND (reference sequence). Seattle-derived patients entered the study during active infection and were followed longitudinally. Sequencing used immunoSEQ multiplex PCR; TCRdb keeps in-frame clones, though not all of them. Here the sample spans about 230,000 clones, 83% being singletons. The sample was peripheral blood. V and J are TRBV19 and TRBJ1-2, with 10 bases identical to TRBD1. The clonotype was recovered from a young woman with COVID-19, enrolled during active disease. As DNA, the CDR3 is TGTGCCAGTAGTATCGGGACAGGGGATTTCTTGGGCTACACCTTC. Encoded protein: CASSIGTGDFLGYTF.